The clone carrying this TCR beta chain was seen more than once but under ten times. Antigen unknown. Unique molecular identifiers were affixed to single, distinct cDNA molecules. MiXCR, applied by TCRdb to the 5' RACE reads, yields one record per CDR3 protein. The table includes 50,000 to 60,000 distinct CDR3 sequences, approximately 11% detected once. CDR3 length equals 17 residues. Trimming shortened V by 3 bases and J by 3 bases, and 19 bases separated the two germline ends. CDR1 is SGHNT and CDR2 is YYREEE in the germline V gene (reference sequence). This sample is part of a study of early T cells in non-severe SARS-CoV-2 infection. Study as a whole: Chains from this unsorted whole-blood bulk RNA could not be paired.

Broader study findings: CD4 and private specificities were missed by VDJdb matching, which favored anti-spike CD8 responses.

The J gene is TRBJ2-1, the V gene TRBV5-4; tentatively, D is TRBD1 or TRBD2 (6 bases each). The specimen sequenced was whole blood. The source is an adult who was a healthcare worker with PCR-confirmed SARS-CoV-2 infection or an uninfected control (not recorded which). CDR3 bases: TGTGCCAGCAGCTCACCTAAAAACGGGGGCAACTACAATGAGCAGTTCTTC. Its protein is CASSSPKNGGNYNEQFF. The full variable domain, its missing parts supplied by reference TRBV5-4 and TRBJ2-1, is ETGVTQSPTHLIKTRGQQVTLRCSSQSGHNTVSWYQQALGQGPQFIFQYYREEENGRGNFPPRFSGLQFPNYSSELNVNALELDDSALYLCASSSPKNGGNYNEQFFGPGTRLTVL.